This T cell receptor beta chain appears in the sequencing data of a study of blood T cell repertoires in COVID-19. Study at large: Sample material is recorded as cDNA or gDNA derived from T cells, B-cell-depleted T cells, or PBMCs.

Germline V gene sequence: CDR1 WSHSY, CDR2 SAAADI. The CDR3 length is 16 residues. The V gene end was trimmed by 3 bases and the J gene end by 6 bases; junction bases not matched to a gene: 8. The data were produced by immunoSEQ multiplex PCR, yet TCRdb's version contains in-frame clones alone and is incomplete. Seen here are some 200,000 clones, about four fifths observed once, and the top ten hold roughly 1.3%. This study enrolled people aged roughly 18 to 90 from about two dozen US geographic areas. Material for sequencing was PBMCs or T cells enriched from blood (not recorded which). The receptor's source is a woman in her 40s with acute COVID-19. The chain has TRBV10-2 and TRBJ2-1; 10 bases match TRBD1. The CDR3 DNA sequence: TGCGCCAGCAGTGAATTCGGACAGGGGGTTAGCAATGAGCAGTTCTTC. Translation: CASSEFGQGVSNEQFF.